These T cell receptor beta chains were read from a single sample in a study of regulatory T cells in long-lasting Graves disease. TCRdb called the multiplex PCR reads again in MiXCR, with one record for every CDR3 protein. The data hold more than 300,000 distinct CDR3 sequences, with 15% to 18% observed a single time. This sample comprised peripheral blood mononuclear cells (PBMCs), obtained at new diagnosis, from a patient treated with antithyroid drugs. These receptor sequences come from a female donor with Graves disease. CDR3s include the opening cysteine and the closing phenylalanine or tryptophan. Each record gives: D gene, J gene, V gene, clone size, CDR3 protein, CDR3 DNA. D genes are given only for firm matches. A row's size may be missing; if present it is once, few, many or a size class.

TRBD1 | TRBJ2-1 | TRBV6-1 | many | CASITGQINEQFF | TGTGCCAGCATAACGGGACAGATAAATGAGCAGTTCTTC
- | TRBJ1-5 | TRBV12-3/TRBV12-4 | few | CASRRQNSNQPQHF | TGTGCCAGCAGACGACAAAATAGCAATCAGCCCCAGCATTTT
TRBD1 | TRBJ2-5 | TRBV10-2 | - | CASSEGTGFEETQYF | TGCGCCAGCAGTGAGGGGACAGGTTTCGAGGAGACCCAGTACTTC
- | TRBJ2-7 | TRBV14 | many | CASSQVNRGYYEQYF | TGTGCCAGCAGCCAAGTAAACAGAGGATACTACGAGCAGTACTTC
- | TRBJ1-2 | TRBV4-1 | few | CASSHPRWGYTF | TGCGCCAGCAGCCATCCCCGGTGGGGCTACACCTTC
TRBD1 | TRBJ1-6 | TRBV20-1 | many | CSAPDRPQSSYNSPLHF | TGCAGTGCTCCGGACAGGCCCCAGAGCTCCTATAATTCACCCCTCCACTTT
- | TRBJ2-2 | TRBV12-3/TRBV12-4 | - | CASSYRSPTGELFF | TGTGCCAGCAGTTACAGGAGTCCTACCGGGGAGCTGTTTTTT
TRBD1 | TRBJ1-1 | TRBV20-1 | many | CSASKDRATEAFF | TGCAGTGCTAGTAAGGACAGGGCCACTGAAGCTTTCTTT
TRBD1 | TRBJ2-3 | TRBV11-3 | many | CASSLAGQGFHTQYF | TGTGCCAGCAGCTTAGCGGGACAGGGGTTTCATACGCAGTATTTT
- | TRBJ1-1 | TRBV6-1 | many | CASSEHRMNTEAFF | TGTGCCAGCAGTGAACACAGGATGAACACTGAAGCTTTCTTT
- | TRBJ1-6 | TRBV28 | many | CASSLGGGTPLHF | TGTGCCAGCAGTTTAGGGGGGGGTACGCCCCTCCACTTT
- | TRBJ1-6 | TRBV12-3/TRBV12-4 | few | CASRPADSPLHF | TGTGCCAGCAGACCGGCAGATTCACCCCTCCACTTT
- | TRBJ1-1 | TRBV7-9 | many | CASSRPPDWKRDTEAFF | TGTGCCAGCAGCCGCCCACCCGATTGGAAACGCGACACTGAAGCTTTCTTT
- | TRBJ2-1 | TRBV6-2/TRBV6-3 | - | CASSYSGRGGNEQFF | TGTGCCAGCAGTTATTCTGGCAGGGGAGGGAATGAGCAGTTCTTC
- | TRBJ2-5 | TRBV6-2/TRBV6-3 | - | CASSKGAETQYF | TGTGCCAGCAGTAAAGGGGCAGAGACCCAGTACTTC
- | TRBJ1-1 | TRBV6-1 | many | CASSEGRVGEGMNTEAFF | TGTGCCAGCAGTGAAGGGAGAGTCGGGGAGGGCATGAACACTGAAGCTTTCTTT
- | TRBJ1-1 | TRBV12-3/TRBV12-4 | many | CASSFHLGTEAFF | TGTGCCAGCAGTTTTCATCTGGGGACAGAAGCTTTCTTT
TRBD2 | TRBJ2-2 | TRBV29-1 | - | CSLIVGGAGELFF | TGCAGCCTAATTGTGGGGGGGGCCGGGGAGCTGTTTTTT
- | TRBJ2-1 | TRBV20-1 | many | CSALPEPRRNEQFF | TGCAGTGCCCTACCGGAGCCCAGAAGAAATGAGCAGTTCTTC
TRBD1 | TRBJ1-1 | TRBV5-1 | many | CASSFRTGSFEAFF | TGCGCCAGCAGCTTCCGGACAGGGAGTTTTGAAGCTTTCTTT
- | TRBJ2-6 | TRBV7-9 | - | CASSSGASGANVLTF | TGTGCCAGCAGCTCAGGGGCCTCTGGGGCCAACGTCCTGACTTTC
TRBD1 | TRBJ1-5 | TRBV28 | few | CASSFLGQGKPQHF | TGTGCCAGCAGTTTTCTCGGACAGGGAAAGCCCCAGCATTTT
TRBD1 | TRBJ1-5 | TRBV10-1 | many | CASNNTGTGEINSNQPQHF | TGCGCCAGCAATAACACCGGGACAGGAGAGATTAATAGCAATCAGCCCCAGCATTTT
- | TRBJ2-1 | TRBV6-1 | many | CASSPWAGYNEQFF | TGTGCCAGCAGCCCCTGGGCGGGGTACAATGAGCAGTTCTTC
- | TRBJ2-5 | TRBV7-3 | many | CASSWTTGRQETQYF | TGTGCCAGCAGCTGGACGACAGGGAGGCAAGAGACCCAGTACTTC
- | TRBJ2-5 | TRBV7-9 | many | CASSPPDGGSVETQYF | TGTGCCAGCAGCCCCCCGGATGGGGGTAGTGTAGAGACCCAGTACTTC
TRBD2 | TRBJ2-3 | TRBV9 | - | CASSVDIAGGTDTQYF | TGTGCCAGCAGCGTAGACATAGCGGGGGGCACAGATACGCAGTATTTT
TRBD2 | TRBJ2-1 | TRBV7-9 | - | CASSLLAGDDEQFF | TGTGCCAGCAGCTTGCTAGCGGGAGACGATGAGCAGTTCTTC
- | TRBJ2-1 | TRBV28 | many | CASSPPYNEQFF | TGTGCCAGCAGCCCGCCCTACAATGAGCAGTTCTTC